These T cell receptor beta chains were read from a single sample in a study of T cell responses to AZD1222 COVID-19 vaccine. Clones were read by immunoSEQ multiplex PCR, and TCRdb kept only the in-frame ones, dropping some. The data hold 150,000 to 200,000 clones, with about 90% observed a single time. Material: peripheral blood, obtained 28 days after the second dose of the MenACWY control vaccine. These receptors came from an adult who received the MenACWY meningococcal vaccine as a control. CDR3s include the opening cysteine and the closing phenylalanine or tryptophan. Fields, in order: D gene, V gene, clone size, J gene, CDR3 DNA, CDR3 protein. D genes are given only for firm matches. Rows may omit the clone size; those that give it use once, few, many or a size class.

d_call: TRBD2
v_call: TRBV19
clone_size: once
j_call: TRBJ2-7
cdr3_nt: TGTGCCAGTAGCCACCACGGACTAGCGGAAAGACCCTCCTACGAGCAGTACTTC
cdr3_aa: CASSHHGLAERPSYEQYF

d_call: -
v_call: TRBV18
clone_size: -
j_call: TRBJ1-1
cdr3_nt: TGTGCCAGCTCACCACCTCAGGCGGGCTACACTGAAGCTTTCTTT
cdr3_aa: CASSPPQAGYTEAFF

d_call: TRBD2
v_call: TRBV6-4
clone_size: -
j_call: TRBJ2-1
cdr3_nt: TGTGCCAGCAGTGATTGGCTAGCGGGATACAATGAGCAGTTCTTC
cdr3_aa: CASSDWLAGYNEQFF

d_call: TRBD1
v_call: TRBV28
clone_size: few
j_call: TRBJ1-2
cdr3_nt: TGTGCCAGCAGTCCTCAAGGGACAGGGTACTATGGCTACACCTTC
cdr3_aa: CASSPQGTGYYGYTF

d_call: -
v_call: TRBV12-5
clone_size: -
j_call: TRBJ2-7
cdr3_nt: TGTGCTAGTGGTTTTAGCTCCTACGAGCAGTACTTC
cdr3_aa: CASGFSSYEQYF

d_call: -
v_call: TRBV4-1
clone_size: -
j_call: TRBJ2-7
cdr3_nt: TGCGCCAGCAGCCTCCGACAGGACTCCTACGAGCAGTACTTC
cdr3_aa: CASSLRQDSYEQYF

d_call: TRBD2
v_call: TRBV9
clone_size: -
j_call: TRBJ2-7
cdr3_nt: TGTGCCAGCAGCCCCAAAGCCCTACTAGCGGGATTTTACGAGCAGTACTTC
cdr3_aa: CASSPKALLAGFYEQYF

d_call: -
v_call: TRBV7-2
clone_size: -
j_call: TRBJ1-1
cdr3_nt: TGTGCCAGCAGCTTAAACCCAGACAGGGAAGCTTTCTTT
cdr3_aa: CASSLNPDREAFF

d_call: TRBD2
v_call: TRBV5-4
clone_size: once
j_call: TRBJ2-1
cdr3_nt: TGTGCCAGCAGCCCCCGCGGTGGGAGCGGGATAATGGGTGAGCAGTTCTTC
cdr3_aa: CASSPRGGSGIMGEQFF

d_call: -
v_call: TRBV6-1
clone_size: -
j_call: TRBJ1-2
cdr3_nt: TGTGCCAGCAGTGAGGGGCCGGGGGCAGGGTATGGCTACACCTTC
cdr3_aa: CASSEGPGAGYGYTF

d_call: -
v_call: TRBV5-1
clone_size: -
j_call: TRBJ2-2
cdr3_nt: TGCGCCAGCAGCCCTTCCCCCGCGCGGCTTAACACCGGGGAGCTGTTTTTT
cdr3_aa: CASSPSPARLNTGELFF

d_call: TRBD2
v_call: TRBV7-9
clone_size: -
j_call: TRBJ2-1
cdr3_nt: TGTGCCAGCAGCTTTCTAGCGGGAGGGAATGAGCAGTTCTTC
cdr3_aa: CASSFLAGGNEQFF

d_call: TRBD1
v_call: TRBV18
clone_size: -
j_call: TRBJ2-7
cdr3_nt: TGTGCCAGCTCCAGGTCGGGACAGGGGGTTTCCTACGAGCAGTACTTC
cdr3_aa: CASSRSGQGVSYEQYF

d_call: TRBD1
v_call: TRBV6-5
clone_size: once
j_call: TRBJ1-4
cdr3_nt: TGTGCCAGCAGTAGGGACAGGGTGGAAAAACTGTTTTTT
cdr3_aa: CASSRDRVEKLFF

d_call: TRBD1
v_call: TRBV7-2
clone_size: -
j_call: TRBJ2-7
cdr3_nt: TGTGCCAGCAGCTTCGACAGGGGCGCCTACGAGCAGTACTTC
cdr3_aa: CASSFDRGAYEQYF

d_call: -
v_call: TRBV7-8
clone_size: -
j_call: TRBJ1-2
cdr3_nt: TGTGCCAGTAGCGGAGGGGACTATGGCTACACCTTC
cdr3_aa: CASSGGDYGYTF

d_call: -
v_call: TRBV12-2
clone_size: -
j_call: TRBJ2-2
cdr3_nt: TGTGCAAGTCGCTTAGCGTGGACAGGGGTCCCCGGGGAGCTGTTTTTT
cdr3_aa: CASRLAWTGVPGELFF

d_call: -
v_call: TRBV11-2
clone_size: few
j_call: TRBJ2-7
cdr3_nt: TGTGCCAGCAGCTTATTTGCGACAGTACCCTACGAGCAGTACTTC
cdr3_aa: CASSLFATVPYEQYF

d_call: TRBD1
v_call: TRBV9
clone_size: -
j_call: TRBJ1-2
cdr3_nt: TGTGCCAGCAGCATAGGGGACAGGACCGCTAGCTATGGCTACACCTTC
cdr3_aa: CASSIGDRTASYGYTF

d_call: TRBD2
v_call: TRBV7-2
clone_size: -
j_call: TRBJ2-7
cdr3_nt: TGTGCCAGCAGCTTCGCGGGAGTAGTGGGGGAGCAGTACTTC
cdr3_aa: CASSFAGVVGEQYF

d_call: TRBD1
v_call: TRBV6-5
clone_size: -
j_call: TRBJ2-1
cdr3_nt: TGTGCCAGCAGTTCGACAGGGTACAATGAGCAGTTCTTC
cdr3_aa: CASSSTGYNEQFF

d_call: TRBD1
v_call: TRBV7-9
clone_size: -
j_call: TRBJ2-5
cdr3_nt: TGTGCCAGCAGCTGGACAGGAAGGGGAGAGACCCAGTACTTC
cdr3_aa: CASSWTGRGETQYF